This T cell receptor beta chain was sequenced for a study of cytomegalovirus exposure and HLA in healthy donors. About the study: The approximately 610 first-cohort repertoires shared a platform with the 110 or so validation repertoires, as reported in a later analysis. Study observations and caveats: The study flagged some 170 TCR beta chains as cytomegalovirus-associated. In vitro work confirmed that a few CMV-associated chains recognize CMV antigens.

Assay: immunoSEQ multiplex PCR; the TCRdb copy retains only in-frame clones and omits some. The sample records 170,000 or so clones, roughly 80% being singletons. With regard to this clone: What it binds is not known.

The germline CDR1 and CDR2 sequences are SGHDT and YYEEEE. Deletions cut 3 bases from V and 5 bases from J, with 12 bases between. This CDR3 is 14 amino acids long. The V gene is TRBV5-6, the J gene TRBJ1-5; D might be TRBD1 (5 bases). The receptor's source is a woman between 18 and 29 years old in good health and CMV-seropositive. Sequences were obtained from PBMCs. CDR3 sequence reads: CASSSYLTDQPQHF. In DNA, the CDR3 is TGTGCCAGCAGCTCCTACTTGACAGATCAGCCCCAGCATTTT.